Listed below are T cell receptor beta chains from one sample, sequenced in a study of cytomegalovirus exposure and HLA in healthy donors. TCRdb's copy holds only in-frame clones and misses some; the assay was immunoSEQ multiplex PCR. The table lists fewer than 150,000 clones, 82% of them singletons. What was sequenced was PBMCs. These TCRs come from a male donor in good health and CMV-seronegative. Both conserved end residues are part of each CDR3. Fields, in order: clone size, D gene, J gene, V gene, CDR3 DNA, CDR3 protein. A D gene is named only where the DNA matches it firmly. Clone size, where shown, is once, few, many, or a class for clones that have expanded.

abundance: -
d_gene: TRBD2
j_gene: TRBJ2-7
v_gene: TRBV11-1
CDR3nt: TGTGCCAGCAGCACGGGGACTAGCGGGAGCTCCTACGAGCAGTACTTC
CDR3aa: CASSTGTSGSSYEQYF

abundance: -
d_gene: -
j_gene: TRBJ2-7
v_gene: TRBV6-5
CDR3nt: TGTGCCAGCAGTTACAGGGGATCCTACGAGCAGTACTTC
CDR3aa: CASSYRGSYEQYF

abundance: -
d_gene: -
j_gene: TRBJ1-1
v_gene: TRBV7-2
CDR3nt: TGTGCGATCTTAGGAGGTAGCGTACCCACTGAAGCTTTCTTT
CDR3aa: CAILGGSVPTEAFF

abundance: few
d_gene: -
j_gene: TRBJ1-1
v_gene: TRBV2
CDR3nt: TGTGCCAGCCGGTACCGGGACACTGAAGCTTTCTTT
CDR3aa: CASRYRDTEAFF

abundance: once
d_gene: TRBD2
j_gene: TRBJ2-1
v_gene: TRBV14
CDR3nt: TGTGCCAGCAGCCAAGAATTTAGCGAGACTAGCGTTTACAATGAGCAGTTCTTC
CDR3aa: CASSQEFSETSVYNEQFF

abundance: -
d_gene: TRBD1
j_gene: TRBJ2-7
v_gene: TRBV6-5
CDR3nt: TGTGCCAGCAGTTACGGACAGGCCTTCTATCCCTACGAGCAGTACTTC
CDR3aa: CASSYGQAFYPYEQYF

abundance: -
d_gene: -
j_gene: TRBJ2-7
v_gene: TRBV14
CDR3nt: TGTGCCAGCAGCCACAAATGGCTTAGAGGGAGGTTGTACGAGCAGTACTTC
CDR3aa: CASSHKWLRGRLYEQYF

abundance: few
d_gene: -
j_gene: TRBJ1-1
v_gene: TRBV5-6
CDR3nt: TGTGCCAGCAGCTTTGGGGGCGCAGAAGCTTTCTTT
CDR3aa: CASSFGGAEAFF

abundance: few
d_gene: -
j_gene: TRBJ2-3
v_gene: TRBV14
CDR3nt: TGTGCCAGCAGCCAAAGACAGACCTTCCTCCTCACAGATACGCAGTATTTT
CDR3aa: CASSQRQTFLLTDTQYF

abundance: -
d_gene: TRBD2
j_gene: TRBJ2-7
v_gene: TRBV18
CDR3nt: TGTGCCAGCTCACGGGCTAGCGGCCGTGGGGGCGAGCAGTACTTC
CDR3aa: CASSRASGRGGEQYF

abundance: -
d_gene: TRBD2
j_gene: TRBJ2-1
v_gene: TRBV7-8
CDR3nt: TGTGCCAGCAGCCTTCAGGTAGCGGGAACAGTCAATGAGCAGTTCTTC
CDR3aa: CASSLQVAGTVNEQFF

abundance: -
d_gene: TRBD2
j_gene: TRBJ2-5
v_gene: TRBV10-3
CDR3nt: TGTGCCATCAGTGAATTGCTAGCGGGAGAGGAGGAGACCCAGTACTTC
CDR3aa: CAISELLAGEEETQYF

abundance: -
d_gene: TRBD2
j_gene: TRBJ2-1
v_gene: TRBV18
CDR3nt: TGTGCCAGCTCCCCCCGGGAGGGCCGTGGAAATGAGCAGTTCTTC
CDR3aa: CASSPREGRGNEQFF

abundance: once
d_gene: -
j_gene: TRBJ1-4
v_gene: TRBV4-3
CDR3nt: TGCGCCAGCAGCCAAGATGGAAGAGGTAATGAAAAACTGTTTTTT
CDR3aa: CASSQDGRGNEKLFF

abundance: once
d_gene: -
j_gene: TRBJ2-2
v_gene: TRBV28
CDR3nt: TGTGCCAGCAGTTTATGGTCGACCGGGGAGCTGTTTTTT
CDR3aa: CASSLWSTGELFF

abundance: -
d_gene: -
j_gene: TRBJ2-7
v_gene: TRBV28
CDR3nt: TGTGCGCTACCGGGACATCCTACTAGTGGCTACGAGCAGTACTTC
CDR3aa: CALPGHPTSGYEQYF

abundance: -
d_gene: -
j_gene: TRBJ1-4
v_gene: TRBV5-8
CDR3nt: TGTGCCAGCACCCCTTATGCAACTAATGAAAAACTGTTTTTT
CDR3aa: CASTPYATNEKLFF

abundance: -
d_gene: TRBD1
j_gene: TRBJ2-7
v_gene: TRBV7-6
CDR3nt: TGTGCCAGCAGCCTCCAACAGGGGTACGAGCAGTACTTC
CDR3aa: CASSLQQGYEQYF

abundance: -
d_gene: -
j_gene: TRBJ1-1
v_gene: TRBV6-5
CDR3nt: TGTGCCAGCAGCCTAACCGATTCATTGAACACTGAAGCTTTCTTT
CDR3aa: CASSLTDSLNTEAFF

abundance: few
d_gene: TRBD2
j_gene: TRBJ2-3
v_gene: TRBV27
CDR3nt: TGTGCCAGCAGTTTTAGAGCGGGAGGGGCCACAGATACGCAGTATTTT
CDR3aa: CASSFRAGGATDTQYF

abundance: -
d_gene: -
j_gene: TRBJ2-2
v_gene: TRBV7-7
CDR3nt: TGTGCTAGCAGCTTAGTGGAGGGGACCGGGGAGCTGTTTTTT
CDR3aa: CASSLVEGTGELFF

abundance: -
d_gene: -
j_gene: TRBJ1-2
v_gene: TRBV7-2
CDR3nt: TGTGCCAGCAGCTACTGGGGGCGTAGCTACACCTTC
CDR3aa: CASSYWGRSYTF

abundance: many
d_gene: TRBD2
j_gene: TRBJ2-7
v_gene: TRBV6-5
CDR3nt: TGTGCCAGCAGTCAGCGGGAGAGGTCTGGCTACGAGCAGTACTTC
CDR3aa: CASSQRERSGYEQYF

abundance: -
d_gene: -
j_gene: TRBJ1-5
v_gene: TRBV10-1
CDR3nt: TGCGCCGATCGGGGGTCGAACCCCTTGGGGGGCAATCAGCCCCAGCATTTT
CDR3aa: CADRGSNPLGGNQPQHF

abundance: -
d_gene: TRBD2
j_gene: TRBJ2-5
v_gene: TRBV5-1
CDR3nt: TGCGCCAGCAGCAACGGACTAGCGGGAGAAGAGACCCAGTACTTC
CDR3aa: CASSNGLAGEETQYF

abundance: -
d_gene: TRBD2
j_gene: TRBJ2-7
v_gene: TRBV4-2
CDR3nt: TGTGCCAGCAGCCAAGGCGGGGGGAGCTCCTACGAGCAGTACTTC
CDR3aa: CASSQGGGSSYEQYF

abundance: -
d_gene: -
j_gene: TRBJ1-5
v_gene: TRBV2
CDR3nt: TGTGCCAGCAGTCAATACTTGAGTGGCAATCAGCCCCAGCATTTT
CDR3aa: CASSQYLSGNQPQHF

abundance: few
d_gene: -
j_gene: TRBJ2-3
v_gene: TRBV7-9
CDR3nt: TGTGCCAGCACCTACTCGCCGGGGTTCACAGATACGCAGTATTTT
CDR3aa: CASTYSPGFTDTQYF

abundance: -
d_gene: TRBD2
j_gene: TRBJ2-3
v_gene: TRBV11-2
CDR3nt: TGTGCCAGCAGCTCTTATAGCGGGAGAACAGATACGCAGTATTTT
CDR3aa: CASSSYSGRTDTQYF